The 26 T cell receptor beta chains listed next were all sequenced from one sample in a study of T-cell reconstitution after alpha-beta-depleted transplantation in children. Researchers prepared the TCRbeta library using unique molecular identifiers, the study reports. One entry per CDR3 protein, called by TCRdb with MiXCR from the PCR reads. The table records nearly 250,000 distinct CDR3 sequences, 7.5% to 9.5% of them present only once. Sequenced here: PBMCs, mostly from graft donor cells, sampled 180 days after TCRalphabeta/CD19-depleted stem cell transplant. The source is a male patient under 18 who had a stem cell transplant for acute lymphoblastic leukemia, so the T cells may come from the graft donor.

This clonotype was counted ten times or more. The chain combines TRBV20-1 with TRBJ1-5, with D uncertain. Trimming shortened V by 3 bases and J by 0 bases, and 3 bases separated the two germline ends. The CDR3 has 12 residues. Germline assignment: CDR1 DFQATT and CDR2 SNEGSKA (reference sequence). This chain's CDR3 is CSASGSNQPQHF. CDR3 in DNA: TGCAGTGCTAGTGGTAGCAATCAGCCCCAGCATTTT.

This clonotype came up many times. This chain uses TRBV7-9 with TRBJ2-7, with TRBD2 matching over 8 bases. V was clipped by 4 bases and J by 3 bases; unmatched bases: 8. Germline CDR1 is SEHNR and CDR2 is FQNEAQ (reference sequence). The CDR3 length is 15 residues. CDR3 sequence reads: CASSSREGGHYEQYF. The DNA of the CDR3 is TGTGCCAGCAGCTCCCGGGAGGGGGGGCACTACGAGCAGTACTTC.

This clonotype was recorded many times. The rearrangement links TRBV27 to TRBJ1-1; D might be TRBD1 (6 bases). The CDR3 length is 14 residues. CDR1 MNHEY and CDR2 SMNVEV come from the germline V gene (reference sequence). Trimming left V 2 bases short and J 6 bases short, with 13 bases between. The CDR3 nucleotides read TGTGCCAGCAGTTTAATAGTTGGGACATCTGAAGCTTTCTTT. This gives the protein CASSLIVGTSEAFF.

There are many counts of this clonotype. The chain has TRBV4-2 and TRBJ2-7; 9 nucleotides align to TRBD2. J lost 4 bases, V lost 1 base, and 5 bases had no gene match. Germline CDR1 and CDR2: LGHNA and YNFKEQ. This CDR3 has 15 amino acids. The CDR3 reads CASSQVAGDPYEQYF. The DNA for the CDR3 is TGTGCCAGCAGCCAAGTAGCGGGAGACCCTTACGAGCAGTACTTC.

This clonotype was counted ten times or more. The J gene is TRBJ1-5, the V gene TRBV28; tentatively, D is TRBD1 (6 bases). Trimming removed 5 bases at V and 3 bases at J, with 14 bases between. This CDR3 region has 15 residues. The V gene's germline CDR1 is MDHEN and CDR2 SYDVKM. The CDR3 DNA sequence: TGTGCCAGCAGTAAACCGGACAGAGTCAATCAGCCCCAGCATTTT. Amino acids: CASSKPDRVNQPQHF.

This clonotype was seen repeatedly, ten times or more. CDR3 sequence: CASSPDPTTNEKLFF. CDR3 in DNA: TGTGCCAGCTCACCAGACCCCACAACTAATGAAAAACTGTTTTTT. The chain combines TRBV18 with TRBJ1-4; D remains ambiguous. Germline lookup yields CDR1 KGHSH and CDR2 LQKENI. The CDR3 runs 15 residues. Deletions cut 2 bases from V and 0 bases from J, with 7 bases between.

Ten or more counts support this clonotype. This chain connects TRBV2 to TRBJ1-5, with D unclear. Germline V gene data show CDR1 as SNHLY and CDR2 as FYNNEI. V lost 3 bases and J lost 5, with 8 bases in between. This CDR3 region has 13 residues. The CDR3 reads CASSDGPDQPQHF. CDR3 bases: TGTGCCAGCAGTGACGGGCCCGATCAGCCCCAGCATTTT.

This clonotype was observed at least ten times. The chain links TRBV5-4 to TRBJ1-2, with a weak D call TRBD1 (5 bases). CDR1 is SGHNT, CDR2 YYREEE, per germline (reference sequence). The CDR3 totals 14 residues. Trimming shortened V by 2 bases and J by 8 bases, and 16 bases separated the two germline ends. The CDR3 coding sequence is TGTGCCAGCAGCTTACCCCCAGGGCATAAAGGCTACACCTTC. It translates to CASSLPPGHKGYTF.

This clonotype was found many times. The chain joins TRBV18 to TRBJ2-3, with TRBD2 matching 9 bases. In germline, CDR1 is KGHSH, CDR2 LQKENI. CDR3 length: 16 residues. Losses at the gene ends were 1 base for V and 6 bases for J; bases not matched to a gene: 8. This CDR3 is CASSPRAGGASDTQYF. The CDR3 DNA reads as TGTGCCAGCTCACCACGTGCGGGAGGGGCAAGTGATACGCAGTATTTT.

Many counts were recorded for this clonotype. In nucleotides, the CDR3 is TGTGCCAGCAGTGAAAGTGGGCGTGAGACCCAGTACTTC. It encodes CASSESGRETQYF. The rearrangement joins TRBV2 to TRBJ2-5, with D uncertain. Germline CDR1 and CDR2: SNHLY and FYNNEI. Trimming took 2 bases from V and 5 from J, leaving 9 bases between them. This CDR3 region has 13 residues.

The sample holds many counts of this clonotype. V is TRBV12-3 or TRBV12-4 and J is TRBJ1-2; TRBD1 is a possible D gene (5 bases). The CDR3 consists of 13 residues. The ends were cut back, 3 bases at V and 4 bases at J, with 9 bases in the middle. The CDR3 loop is CASSFREGYGYTF. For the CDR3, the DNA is TGTGCCAGCAGTTTCAGGGAAGGCTATGGCTACACCTTC.

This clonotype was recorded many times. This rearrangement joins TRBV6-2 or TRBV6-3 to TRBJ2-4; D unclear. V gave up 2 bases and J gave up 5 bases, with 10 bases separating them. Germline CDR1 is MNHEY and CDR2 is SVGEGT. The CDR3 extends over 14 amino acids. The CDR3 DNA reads TGTGCCAGCAGTTACGACTCTACCCAAAACATTCAGTACTTC. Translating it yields CASSYDSTQNIQYF.

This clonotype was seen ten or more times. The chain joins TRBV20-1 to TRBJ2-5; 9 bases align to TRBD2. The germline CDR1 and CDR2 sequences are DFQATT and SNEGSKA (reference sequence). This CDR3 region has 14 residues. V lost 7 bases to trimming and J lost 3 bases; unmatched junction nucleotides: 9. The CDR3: CSVEPVAGEETQYF. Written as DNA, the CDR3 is TGCAGTGTCGAGCCCGTAGCGGGGGAAGAGACCCAGTACTTC.

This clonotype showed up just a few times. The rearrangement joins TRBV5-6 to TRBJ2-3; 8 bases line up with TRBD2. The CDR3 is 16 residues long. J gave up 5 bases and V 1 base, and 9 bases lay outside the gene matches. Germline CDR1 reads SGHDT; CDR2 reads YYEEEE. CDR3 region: CASSLTGREVIDTQYF. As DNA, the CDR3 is TGTGCCAGCAGCTTGACCGGGCGGGAGGTCATAGATACGCAGTATTTT. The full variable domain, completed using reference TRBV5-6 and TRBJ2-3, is DAGVTQSPTHLIKTRGQQVTLRCSPKSGHDTVSWYQQALGQGPQFIFQYYEEEERQRGNFPDRFSGHQFPNYSSELNVNALLLGDSALYLCASSLTGREVIDTQYFGPGTRLTVL.

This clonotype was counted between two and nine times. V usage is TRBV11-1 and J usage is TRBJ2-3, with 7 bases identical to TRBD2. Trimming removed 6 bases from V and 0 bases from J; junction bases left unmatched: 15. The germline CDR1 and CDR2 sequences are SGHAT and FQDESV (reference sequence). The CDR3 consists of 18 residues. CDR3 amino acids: CASRDTGLPPDSTDTQYF. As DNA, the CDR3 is TGTGCCAGCAGAGATACGGGACTACCGCCCGATAGCACAGATACGCAGTATTTT.

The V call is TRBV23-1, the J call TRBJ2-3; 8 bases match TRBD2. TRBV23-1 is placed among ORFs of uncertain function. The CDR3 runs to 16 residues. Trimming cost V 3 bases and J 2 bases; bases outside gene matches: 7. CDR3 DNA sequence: TGCGCCAGCAGTCAGAGCGGGGGAACCCACACAGATACGCAGTATTTT. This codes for CASSQSGGTHTDTQYF.

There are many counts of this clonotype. As DNA, the CDR3 is TGTGCCAGCAGCCCGCCGTTTAGGAGGGAGCGGAGCACAGATACGCAGTATTTT. Its translation is CASSPPFRRERSTDTQYF. This rearrangement joins TRBV4-2 to TRBJ2-3, with TRBD2 as a possible D gene (6 bases). Trimming removed 4 bases from V and 0 bases from J, with 20 bases in between. Germline CDR1 LGHNA, CDR2 YNFKEQ. CDR3 length: 18 amino acids.

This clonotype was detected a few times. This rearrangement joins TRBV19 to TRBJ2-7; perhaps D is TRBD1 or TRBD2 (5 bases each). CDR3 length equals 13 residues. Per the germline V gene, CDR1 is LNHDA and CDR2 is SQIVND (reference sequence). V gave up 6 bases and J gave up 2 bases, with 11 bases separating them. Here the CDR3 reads CASRGTLAYEQYF. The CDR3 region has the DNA TGTGCCAGTAGAGGGACGCTAGCCTACGAGCAGTACTTC.

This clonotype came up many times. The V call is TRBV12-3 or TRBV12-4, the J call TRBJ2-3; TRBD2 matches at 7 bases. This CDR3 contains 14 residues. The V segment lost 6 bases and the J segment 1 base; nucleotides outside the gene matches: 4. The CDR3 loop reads CASSTGLRTDTQYF. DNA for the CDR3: TGTGCCAGCAGCACGGGACTACGCACAGATACGCAGTATTTT.

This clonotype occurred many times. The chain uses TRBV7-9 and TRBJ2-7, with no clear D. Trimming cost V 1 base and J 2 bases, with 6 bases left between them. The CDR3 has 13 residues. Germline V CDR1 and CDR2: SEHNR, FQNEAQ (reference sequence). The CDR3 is CASSLEGPYEQYF. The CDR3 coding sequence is TGTGCCAGCAGCTTAGAAGGTCCCTACGAGCAGTACTTC.

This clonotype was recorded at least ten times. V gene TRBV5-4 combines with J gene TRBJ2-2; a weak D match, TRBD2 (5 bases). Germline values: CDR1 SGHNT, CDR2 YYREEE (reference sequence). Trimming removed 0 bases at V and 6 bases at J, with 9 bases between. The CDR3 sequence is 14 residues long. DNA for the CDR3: TGTGCCAGCAGCTTGGGTACTAGGTCCGGGGAGCTGTTTTTT. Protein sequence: CASSLGTRSGELFF. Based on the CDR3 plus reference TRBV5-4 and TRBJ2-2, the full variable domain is ETGVTQSPTHLIKTRGQQVTLRCSSQSGHNTVSWYQQALGQGPQFIFQYYREEENGRGNFPPRFSGLQFPNYSSELNVNALELDDSALYLCASSLGTRSGELFFGEGSRLTVL.

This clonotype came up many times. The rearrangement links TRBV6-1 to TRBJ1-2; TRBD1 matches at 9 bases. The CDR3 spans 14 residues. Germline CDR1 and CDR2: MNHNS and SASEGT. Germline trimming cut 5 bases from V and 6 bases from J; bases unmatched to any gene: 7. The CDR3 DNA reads TGTGCCAGCAGTCGGACAGGGGAGAGCAATGGCTACACCTTC. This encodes CASSRTGESNGYTF.

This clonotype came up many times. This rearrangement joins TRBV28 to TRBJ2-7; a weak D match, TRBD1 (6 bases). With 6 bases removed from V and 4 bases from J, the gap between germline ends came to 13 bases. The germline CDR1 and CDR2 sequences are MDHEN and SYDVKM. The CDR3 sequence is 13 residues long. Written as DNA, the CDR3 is TGTGCCAGCAGGCCCGGGACAATTTACGAGCAGTACTTC. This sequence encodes CASRPGTIYEQYF.

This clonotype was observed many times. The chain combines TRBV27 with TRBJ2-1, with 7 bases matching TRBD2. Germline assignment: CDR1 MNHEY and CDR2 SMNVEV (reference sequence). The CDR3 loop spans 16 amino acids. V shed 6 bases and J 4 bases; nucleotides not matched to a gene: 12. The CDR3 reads CASSRLSWEGYNEQFF. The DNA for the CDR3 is TGTGCCAGCAGCCGTCTAAGTTGGGAGGGTTACAATGAGCAGTTCTTC.

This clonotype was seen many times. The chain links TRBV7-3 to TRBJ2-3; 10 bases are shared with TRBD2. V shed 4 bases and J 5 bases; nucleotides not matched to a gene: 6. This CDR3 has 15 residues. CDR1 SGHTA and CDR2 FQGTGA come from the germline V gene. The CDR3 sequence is CASSSQRGGRDTQYF. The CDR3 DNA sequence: TGTGCCAGCAGCTCCCAGCGGGGGGGCCGAGATACGCAGTATTTT.

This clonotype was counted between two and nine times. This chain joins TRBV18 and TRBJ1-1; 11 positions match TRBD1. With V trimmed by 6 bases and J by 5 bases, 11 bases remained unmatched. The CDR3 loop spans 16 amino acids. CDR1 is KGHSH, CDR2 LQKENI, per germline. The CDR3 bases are TGTGCCAGCTCGCTAGCCGGCGGGACAGGGGGTACTGAAGCTTTCTTT. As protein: CASSLAGGTGGTEAFF.